Listed below are T cell receptor beta chains from one sample, sequenced in a study of T cells in narcolepsy. The protocol was immunoSEQ multiplex PCR, while the TCRdb copy is restricted to in-frame clones and leaves out a portion. Here the sample spans about 30,000 clones, 75% to 90% being singletons. Sequencing was carried out using memory (CD45RA-) CD4+ T cells from blood. The receptors stem from a human donor in good health. Both conserved end residues are part of each CDR3. Fields, in order: D gene, V gene, J gene, clone size, CDR3 DNA, CDR3 protein. D genes are given only for firm matches. Some rows have no size entry. The others give once, few or many, or a class for an expanded clone.

NA	TRBV6-1	TRBJ1-5	NA	TGTGCCAGCAGTGAAATGGGCAGGGGAAATCAGCCCCAGCATTTT	CASSEMGRGNQPQHF
NA	TRBV5-6	TRBJ1-6	NA	TGTGCCAGCAGCTGGGGGGATTCACCCCTCCACTTT	CASSWGDSPLHF
NA	TRBV11-3	TRBJ2-5	NA	TGTGCCAGGACACCCTGTGTCCAAGAGACCCAGTACTTC	CARTPCVQETQYF
NA	TRBV28	TRBJ2-2	NA	TGTGCCAGCAGTTTATGGACGGTCACGAACACCGGGGAGCTGTTTTTT	CASSLWTVTNTGELFF
NA	TRBV7-2	TRBJ1-1	few	TGTGCCAGCAGCCTCCGGACATCCAACACTGAAGCTTTCTTT	CASSLRTSNTEAFF
NA	TRBV6-5	TRBJ1-1	NA	TGTGCCAGCACCTGGGGTGGGGGCACTGAAGCTTTCTTT	CASTWGGGTEAFF
NA	TRBV27	TRBJ1-2	NA	TGTGCCAGCAGTTTATCTCACACAGTTTATGGCTACACCTTC	CASSLSHTVYGYTF
NA	TRBV6-6	TRBJ2-5	NA	TGTGCCAGCAGTTACTCCCAAGAGACCCAGTACTTC	CASSYSQETQYF
NA	TRBV18	TRBJ1-1	once	TGTGCCAGCTCACCACCGTCCAAGAACACTGAAGCTTTCTTT	CASSPPSKNTEAFF
TRBD1	TRBV7-9	TRBJ1-4	few	TGTGCCAGCAGCTTCTATCAGGGGGCAGGGACTAATGAAAAACTGTTTTTT	CASSFYQGAGTNEKLFF
NA	TRBV6-6	TRBJ1-4	NA	TGTGCCAGCAGGTATCAGGGTACAGGAAATGAAAAACTGTTTTTT	CASRYQGTGNEKLFF
NA	TRBV18	TRBJ1-1	NA	TGTGCCAGCTCACCTGGGACGTCAACTCCGAACACTGAAGCTTTCTTT	CASSPGTSTPNTEAFF
NA	TRBV6-6	TRBJ2-1	NA	TGTGCCAGCAGAAACGACGGGTCCTCCTACAATGAGCAGTTCTTC	CASRNDGSSYNEQFF
NA	TRBV5-6	TRBJ1-2	once	TGTGCCAGCAGCAACTCCCCACGAGGAGACTATGGCTACACCTTC	CASSNSPRGDYGYTF
NA	TRBV7-8	TRBJ2-1	once	TGTGCCAGCAGCCCAAGGACAGCCACCCACAATGAGCAGTTCTTC	CASSPRTATHNEQFF
TRBD1	TRBV19	TRBJ1-5	once	TGTGCCAGTAGTACCTCCTCGAGGACAGGGGGCAGGTTCGGTCAGCCCCAGCATTTT	CASSTSSRTGGRFGQPQHF
NA	TRBV7-8	TRBJ1-1	few	TGTGCCAGCAGGCGCGGGGCGAACACTGAAGCTTTCTTT	CASRRGANTEAFF
NA	TRBV30	TRBJ1-4	NA	TGTGCCTGGAGTACGACAGATCGCACTAATGAAAAACTGTTTTTT	CAWSTTDRTNEKLFF
TRBD1	TRBV6-4	TRBJ1-2	NA	TGTGCCAGCAGTGTTGGTCCGGGGGACAGTTATGGCTACACCTTC	CASSVGPGDSYGYTF
TRBD2	TRBV28	TRBJ2-1	NA	TGTGCCAGCAGGTCAGGGACTAGCGGGGGTAGTGAGCAGTTCTTC	CASRSGTSGGSEQFF
TRBD1	TRBV18	TRBJ1-2	NA	TGTGCCAGCTCACCACCGGGGACAGGGGGCGTAAGAGCTAACTATGGCTACACCTTC	CASSPPGTGGVRANYGYTF
NA	TRBV10-3	TRBJ2-3	NA	TGTGCCATCAGTGAATCCCGAGACACAGATACGCAGTATTTT	CAISESRDTDTQYF
TRBD1	TRBV6-6	TRBJ1-4	NA	TGTGCCAGCAGTTATAGTTGGGACAGGGTGGGAAAACTGTTTTTT	CASSYSWDRVGKLFF
NA	TRBV10-3	TRBJ2-6	NA	TGTGCCACTAAGGGGGAGGACAGCTCCACTGGGGCCAACGTCCTGACTTTC	CATKGEDSSTGANVLTF
NA	TRBV28	TRBJ1-2	NA	TGTGCCAGCAGTTTATCAAGAAACTATGGCTACACCTTC	CASSLSRNYGYTF
TRBD1	TRBV19	TRBJ2-7	NA	TGTGCCAGTAGCTCTGACAGGGCCTACGAGCAGTACTTC	CASSSDRAYEQYF
NA	TRBV7-2	TRBJ1-1	NA	TGTGCCAGCAGCTTAGGATCCAGGGCTGGGTCGAGGAACACTGAAGCTTTCTTT	CASSLGSRAGSRNTEAFF
NA	TRBV28	TRBJ1-6	NA	TGTGCCAGCGACACAACTAGCTCCTATAATTCACCCCTCCACTTT	CASDTTSSYNSPLHF
NA	TRBV5-4	TRBJ2-3	few	TGTGCCGGGGGGGCTAGCGGTTTCACAGATACGCAGTATTTT	CAGGASGFTDTQYF
TRBD1	TRBV19	TRBJ1-6	NA	TGTGCCAGTAGTGGAGGGACAGCCTACCTTAATTCACCCCTCCACTTT	CASSGGTAYLNSPLHF
TRBD1	TRBV7-2	TRBJ1-5	NA	TGTGCCAGCAGCTTAGGTGGGACAGGGATTCAGCCCCAGCATTTT	CASSLGGTGIQPQHF
NA	TRBV7-8	TRBJ1-3	NA	TGTGCCAGCAGCGAAGGGGGGAAGGGAAACACCATATATTTT	CASSEGGKGNTIYF
NA	TRBV7-8	TRBJ2-2	NA	TGTGCCAGCAGCCTCCTTGTCGGGGAGCTGTTTTTT	CASSLLVGELFF
NA	TRBV4-2	TRBJ1-4	few	TGTGCCAGCACCACCGTCAGGGTTGAAAAACTGTTTTTT	CASTTVRVEKLFF
NA	TRBV6-6	TRBJ1-2	NA	TGTGCCAGCAGTCCCCGTGGGAGCAACTATGGCTACACCTTC	CASSPRGSNYGYTF
NA	TRBV19	TRBJ2-6	NA	TGTGCCAGTAGGGGGGGCAGCCAGTCCTCTGGGGCCAACGTCCTGACTTTC	CASRGGSQSSGANVLTF
NA	TRBV5-6	TRBJ1-2	NA	TGTGCCAGCAGCTTATCGGGGACGGGGATTAACTATGGCTACACCTTC	CASSLSGTGINYGYTF
TRBD2	TRBV29-1	TRBJ2-5	NA	TGCAGCGTTCGGAGCGGGGGGCGAGGGGAGACCCAGTACTTC	CSVRSGGRGETQYF
NA	TRBV4-3	TRBJ2-2	NA	TGCGCCAGCAGCCAAGATCCCCCCGGAGCACATACCTTGAACACCGGGGAGCTGTTTTTT	CASSQDPPGAHTLNTGELFF
TRBD1	TRBV27	TRBJ1-6	NA	TGTGCCAGCAGTTTATTAGGCGACAGGGAGGCACCCCTCCACTTT	CASSLLGDREAPLHF
NA	TRBV5-1	TRBJ1-4	NA	TGCGCCAGCAGCTTACAGGGTACTAATGAAAAACTGTTTTTT	CASSLQGTNEKLFF
NA	TRBV6-1	TRBJ2-7	NA	TGTGCCAGCCGGGTTGCGGACGAGCAGTACTTC	CASRVADEQYF
NA	TRBV6-5	TRBJ1-2	NA	TGTGCCAGCAGTCCGTTTAAGGACAACTATGGCTACACCTTC	CASSPFKDNYGYTF
NA	TRBV10-2	TRBJ1-5	NA	TGCGCCAGCAGAATGGAATATCTCCCATATAGCAATCAGCCCCAGCATTTT	CASRMEYLPYSNQPQHF
NA	TRBV6-5	TRBJ2-5	NA	TGTGCCAGCAGTTACCCCGGCAGGGCCGGTCAAGAGACCCAGTACTTC	CASSYPGRAGQETQYF
TRBD1	TRBV6-1	TRBJ2-5	once	TGTGCCAGCAGTGGAAGGACAGGGGGAGAGACCCAGTACTTC	CASSGRTGGETQYF